These 32 T cell receptor beta chains were all obtained from the same sample, sequenced in a study of blood T cell repertoires in COVID-19. Repertoires were generated with immunoSEQ multiplex PCR, while TCRdb's copy carries only in-frame clones and drops some. Of nearly 250,000 clones in the sample, 75% to 90% are singletons; the top ten hold 0.85% to 0.95%. Sequencing input: PBMCs or T cells enriched from blood (not recorded which). Receptor source: a man aged 45 to 65 who had been exposed to COVID-19.

V is TRBV5-1 and J is TRBJ1-3; 9 bases match TRBD1. Trimming cost V 3 bases and J 4 bases; bases outside gene matches: 5. The length of the CDR3 is 15 residues. Germline-derived CDR1 and CDR2 are SGHRS and YFSETQ. The CDR3 DNA sequence: TGCGCCAGCAGCTCAACAGGGGGCGAGGGAAACACCATATATTTT. Protein: CASSSTGGEGNTIYF.

The CDR3 DNA is TGTGCCAGCAGCTTAGTACTAGCAGCCACAGATACGCAGTATTTT. Translating gives CASSLVLAATDTQYF. The V gene is TRBV7-9, the J gene TRBJ2-3; TRBD2 might be the D (6 bases). Between the trimmed V and J ends, which lost 1 base and 2 bases, there was a span of 10 bases. Germline-derived CDR1 and CDR2 are SEHNR and FQNEAQ (reference sequence). CDR3 size: 15 residues.

The V call is TRBV2, the J call TRBJ1-1; TRBD1 agrees at 7 bases. CDR1 is SNHLY and CDR2 is FYNNEI in the germline V gene. V lost 6 bases and J lost 5; bases outside the gene matches: 9. The CDR3 has 14 residues. The CDR3 coding sequence is TGTGCCAGCAGGTACAGGGGATTATGGACTGAAGCTTTCTTT. Translating it yields CASRYRGLWTEAFF.

This rearrangement joins TRBV5-1 to TRBJ2-1, with TRBD2 matching 8 bases. CDR1 SGHRS and CDR2 YFSETQ come from the germline V gene. This CDR3 spans 16 amino acids. Trimming removed 0 bases from V and 4 bases from J; junction bases left unmatched: 6. The CDR3 loop reads CASSLVLAGDYNEQFF. The CDR3 nucleotides are TGCGCCAGCAGCTTGGTCCTAGCGGGTGATTACAATGAGCAGTTCTTC.

This chain joins TRBV5-1 and TRBJ1-3; no firm D call. This CDR3 has 15 residues. Germline CDR1 SGHRS, CDR2 YFSETQ. Trimming cost V 0 bases and J 8 bases, with 15 bases left between them. The CDR3 here is CASSLAADRGDTIYF. The DNA for the CDR3 is TGCGCCAGCAGCTTGGCGGCGGATCGGGGAGACACCATATATTTT.

The chain links TRBV5-6 to TRBJ2-1; 8 bases line up with TRBD2. Germline CDR1 and CDR2: SGHDT and YYEEEE. The CDR3 extends over 16 amino acids. V shed 2 bases, J shed 8 bases, and the junction held 12 bases outside the gene matches. CDR3 sequence reads: CASSFRTSIRRDEQFF. DNA of the CDR3: TGTGCCAGCAGCTTTAGGACTAGCATACGGAGGGATGAGCAGTTCTTC.

V and J are TRBV29-1 and TRBJ2-1, with 9 bases fitting TRBD2. Germline loops: CDR1 SQVTM, CDR2 ANQGSEA. With V trimmed by 1 base and J by 8 bases, 3 bases remained unmatched. The CDR3 is 13 amino acids. The CDR3 coding sequence is TGCAGCGTTGAAGGAAGGACTAGCGATGAGCAGTTCTTC. Protein product: CSVEGRTSDEQFF.

V gene TRBV7-2 combines with J gene TRBJ1-6; D gene unclear. V gave up 0 bases and J gave up 5 bases, with 11 bases separating them. CDR3 length: 16 amino acids. Germline V gives CDR1 SGHTA, CDR2 FQGNSA. This CDR3 reads CASSLAMLLDNSPLHF. In nucleotides, the CDR3 is TGTGCCAGCAGCTTAGCGATGTTGCTAGATAATTCACCCCTCCACTTT. The complete variable domain, with remaining parts taken from reference TRBV7-2 and TRBJ1-6, reads GAGVSQSPSNKVTEKGKDVELRCDPISGHTALYWYRQSLGQGLEFLIYFQGNSAPDKSGLPSDRFSAERTGGSVSTLTIQRTQQEDSAVYLCASSLAMLLDNSPLHFGNGTRLTVT.

The chain uses TRBV9 and TRBJ2-1; TRBD2 might be the D (5 bases). CDR1 and CDR2 (germline): SGDLS, YYNGEE. The CDR3 length is 15 residues. V was pared by 1 base and J by 3 bases, with 11 bases between. In nucleotides, the CDR3 is TGTGCCAGCAGCGTACAGCGGACTGGCTACAATGAGCAGTTCTTC. It is translated as CASSVQRTGYNEQFF.

The J gene is TRBJ2-7, the V gene TRBV7-9; D is ambiguous. In germline, CDR1 is SEHNR, CDR2 FQNEAQ (reference sequence). This CDR3 is 13 amino acids long. Trimming took 3 bases from V and 0 from J, leaving 6 bases between them. This chain's CDR3 is CASSLTPSYEQYF. DNA for the CDR3: TGTGCCAGCAGCTTGACACCCTCCTACGAGCAGTACTTC.

The chain has TRBV28 and TRBJ2-7; the D is unclear. Trimming took 1 base from V and 4 from J, leaving 14 bases between them. Germline lookup yields CDR1 MDHEN and CDR2 SYDVKM. This CDR3 is built from 15 residues. CDR3 bases: TGTGCCAGCAGTTTATCTAAAGACTCTCTATACGAGCAGTACGTC. This sequence encodes CASSLSKDSLYEQYV.

The chain couples TRBV27 to TRBJ2-1, with 14 bases identical to TRBD2. The germline CDR1 and CDR2 sequences are MNHEY and SMNVEV (reference sequence). Trimming at V came to 6 bases and at J to 4 bases, leaving 5 bases not matched to a gene. The CDR3 has 16 amino acids. The CDR3 coding sequence is TGTGCCAGCAGGTCGGGACTAGCGGGAGTGTACAATGAGCAGTTCTTC. Encoded protein: CASRSGLAGVYNEQFF.

The genes are TRBV9 and TRBJ2-5; 11 positions agree with TRBD2. Germline loops: CDR1 SGDLS, CDR2 YYNGEE. After removal of 4 bases from V and 1 base from J, the junction contained 6 bases not matched to a gene. The CDR3 has 16 residues. CDR3 in DNA: TGTGCCAGCAGCCTCACTAGCGGGGGCTTCCAAGAGACCCAGTACTTC. This sequence encodes CASSLTSGGFQETQYF. The full variable domain, rest sourced from reference TRBV9 and TRBJ2-5, is DSGVTQTPKHLITATGQRVTLRCSPRSGDLSVYWYQQSLDQGLQFLIQYYNGEERAKGNILERFSAQQFPDLHSELNLSSLELGDSALYFCASSLTSGGFQETQYFGPGTRLLVL.

The rearrangement uses TRBV9 and TRBJ1-4; weak D call: TRBD1 (5 bases). The germline V gene has CDR1 SGDLS and CDR2 YYNGEE. Trimming stripped 2 bases from V and 3 bases from J, with 8 bases between. The CDR3 contains 14 residues. CDR3 in DNA: TGTGCCAGCAGCGTTGGGACTGCTAATGAAAAACTGTTTTTT. As protein: CASSVGTANEKLFF.

This clone has just one count. This chain uses TRBV13 with TRBJ1-2, with D tentatively TRBD1 (6 bases). The CDR3 covers 15 residues. V was trimmed by 2 bases and J by 5 bases, leaving 15 bases between them. Germline-derived CDR1 and CDR2 are PRHDT and FYEKMQ (reference sequence). The CDR3 bases are TGTGCCAGCAGCTTAAGTGGGGGGGCCGGTTATGGCTACACCTTC. This gives the protein CASSLSGGAGYGYTF.

The rearrangement links TRBV5-4 to TRBJ2-5, with D perhaps matching TRBD1 (8 bases). The V gene lost 4 bases and the J gene lost 4 bases, with 11 bases spanning the gap. Germline loops: CDR1 SGHNT, CDR2 YYREEE (reference sequence). CDR3 length: 13 amino acids. The DNA of the CDR3 is TGTGCCAGCAGCACAGGGGGGGGAGAGACCCAGTACTTC. Its protein is CASSTGGGETQYF.

V is TRBV19 and J is TRBJ2-2, with 10 bases fitting TRBD2. CDR1 and CDR2 from the germline V gene are LNHDA and SQIVND (reference sequence). The trim removed 5 bases at V and 7 bases at J, leaving 13 bases unmatched. The CDR3 totals 17 residues. For the CDR3, the DNA is TGTGCCAGTAGTTTGTGGCTAGCGGGGGCCAGGGGCGGGGAGCTGTTTTTT. It is translated as CASSLWLAGARGGELFF.

The chain recombines TRBV12-3 or TRBV12-4 with TRBJ1-4, with D uncertain. This CDR3 has 13 residues. This CDR3 is CASLARPNEKLFF. CDR3 bases: TGTGCGAGCCTGGCCCGCCCTAATGAAAAACTGTTTTTT.

This chain joins TRBV5-1 and TRBJ2-5; possibly TRBD1 for D (5 bases). V was trimmed by 4 bases and J by 3 bases, leaving 13 bases between them. The germline gives CDR1 SGHRS, CDR2 YFSETQ. There are 14 residues in the CDR3. The CDR3 loop reads CASSLQVNKETQYF. CDR3 coding DNA: TGCGCCAGCAGCCTACAGGTGAACAAAGAGACCCAGTACTTC.

This chain joins TRBV30 and TRBJ1-2, with 7 bases that match TRBD1. Germline V gives CDR1 GTSNPN, CDR2 SVGIG (reference sequence). This CDR3 contains 15 residues. The V and J ends lost 1 base and 1 base, in that order; junction bases with no gene match: 6. The CDR3 loop is CAWSDPRGFNYGYTF. The CDR3 DNA is TGTGCCTGGAGTGACCCCAGGGGGTTTAACTATGGCTACACCTTC.

The chain is built from TRBV12-5 and TRBJ1-3, with TRBD1 as a possible D gene (5 bases). The CDR3 consists of 12 residues. Germline V CDR1 and CDR2: LGHNT, FRNRAP. The V end lost 6 bases, the J end lost 6 bases, and 9 bases lay between the germline ends. DNA of the CDR3: TGTGCTAGTGGGACAGACTTAAACACCATATATTTT. Translated: CASGTDLNTIYF.

The rearrangement links TRBV28 to TRBJ1-2; TRBD1 matches at 8 bases. V dropped 3 bases and J dropped 6; count of bases not matched to a gene: 9. This CDR3 comprises 15 residues. Germline values: CDR1 MDHEN, CDR2 SYDVKM. The CDR3 protein is CASSLSSGQVDGYTF. The CDR3 DNA sequence: TGTGCCAGCAGTTTGTCCTCGGGACAGGTTGATGGCTACACCTTC.

The V and J genes are TRBV18 and TRBJ2-7; TRBD1 aligns across 8 bases. This CDR3 has 15 residues. Germline CDR1 is KGHSH and CDR2 is LQKENI. Unmatched junction bases numbered 8, after V lost 5 bases and J lost 2 bases. This CDR3 is CASSGGYRGAYEQYV. The CDR3 nucleotides read TGTGCCAGCTCAGGGGGATACAGGGGGGCCTACGAGCAGTACGTC.

This rearrangement joins TRBV7-3 to TRBJ2-5; D might be TRBD2 (6 bases). The germline CDR1 and CDR2 sequences are SGHTA and FQGTGA. This CDR3 is built from 15 residues. The V gene lost 6 bases and the J gene lost 0 bases, with 14 bases spanning the gap. CDR3 loop: CASSPAGPYQETQYF. Written as DNA, the CDR3 is TGTGCCAGCAGTCCCGCGGGACCGTACCAAGAGACCCAGTACTTC.

This clone was seen a few times. The J gene is TRBJ2-3, the V gene TRBV5-1; 7 bases line up with TRBD2. The CDR3 runs to 16 residues. In germline, CDR1 is SGHRS, CDR2 YFSETQ. Trimming took 4 bases from V and 1 from J; bases not matched to a gene: 9. The chain's CDR3 is CASSARGGDGTDTQYF. The CDR3 DNA sequence: TGCGCCAGCAGCGCCCGTGGGGGGGATGGCACAGATACGCAGTATTTT.

The chain recombines TRBV7-2 with TRBJ1-3; 7 nucleotides align to TRBD1. Trimming at V came to 5 bases and at J to 8 bases, leaving 15 bases not matched to a gene. There are 16 residues in the CDR3. Germline V lookup: CDR1 SGHTA, CDR2 FQGNSA. As DNA, the CDR3 is TGTGCCAGCAGCCAAACCCACAACACGGGACAGCACACCATATATTTT. This gives the protein CASSQTHNTGQHTIYF.

The chain employs TRBV3-1 (or the pseudogene TRBV3-2) and TRBJ1-1; no clear D gene. CDR3 length: 14 amino acids. Germline lookup yields CDR1 LGHDT and CDR2 YNNKEL (reference sequence). Trimming shortened V by 0 bases and J by 6 bases, and 11 bases separated the two germline ends. The CDR3 reads CASSQDPSSPEAFF. CDR3 coding DNA: TGTGCCAGCAGCCAAGATCCCAGTTCCCCTGAAGCTTTCTTT.

CDR3 loop: CASSPQRNGNEKLFF. In DNA, the CDR3 is TGTGCCAGCAGCCCCCAACGCAACGGTAATGAAAAACTGTTTTTT. The chain employs TRBV7-6 and TRBJ1-4; D not resolved. Germline CDR1 and CDR2: SGHVS and FNYEAQ. The CDR3 length is 15 residues. The germline V and J ends were trimmed by 5 bases and 4 bases, with 14 bases remaining between them.

This rearrangement joins TRBV6-5 to TRBJ2-2, with D perhaps TRBD2 (6 bases). Trimming removed 5 bases from V and 6 bases from J, with 16 bases in between. The CDR3 sequence is 15 residues long. The germline gives CDR1 MNHEY, CDR2 SVGAGI. The CDR3, as DNA: TGTGCCAGCAGTCCTGCTGGGGGGATCGCCGGGGAGCTGTTTTTT. As protein: CASSPAGGIAGELFF.

CDR3 DNA sequence: TGTGCCTGGAGTGTTCTCTACGAGCAGTACTTC. It is translated as CAWSVLYEQYF. This sequence joins TRBV30 and TRBJ2-7, with unresolved D. The germline V gene has CDR1 GTSNPN and CDR2 SVGIG (reference sequence). This CDR3 comprises 11 residues. V lost 0 bases and J lost 3, with 3 bases in between.

The rearrangement joins TRBV28 to TRBJ1-4, with a weak D call TRBD1 (5 bases). The CDR3 has 11 residues. Per germline, CDR1 MDHEN and CDR2 SYDVKM. V was pared by 9 bases and J by 9 bases, with 11 bases between. The CDR3 loop reads CASKDSQKLFF. CDR3 nucleotides: TGTGCCAGTAAAGACAGCCAAAAACTGTTTTTT. Based on the CDR3 plus reference TRBV28 and TRBJ1-4, the full variable domain is DVKVTQSSRYLVKRTGEKVFLECVQDMDHENMFWYRQDPGLGLRLIYFSYDVKMKEKGDIPEGYSVSREKKERFSLILESASTNQTSMYLCASKDSQKLFFGSGTQLSVL.

V gene TRBV5-6 combines with J gene TRBJ2-7; D is possibly TRBD2 (6 bases). CDR3 length: 16 residues. In germline, CDR1 is SGHDT, CDR2 YYEEEE. V was shortened by 4 bases and J by 0 bases, with 17 bases between the two germline ends. CDR3 sequence (DNA): TGTGCCAGCAGCATCCGTCCCTCCGGGAGCTCCTACGAGCAGTACGTC. Translation: CASSIRPSGSSYEQYV.